This TCR beta chain stems from a study of cytomegalovirus exposure and HLA in healthy donors (dated by TCRdb to about 2017). In terms of the full investigation: An earlier analysis of 587 of the donors reported approximately 280 Gb of sequence data and some 110 million unique TCR beta sequences obtained from approximately 180 million T cells. To decide whether each TCR beta V gene segment behaved as functional or pseudogenic, an earlier analysis of fewer than 750 of the donors relied on high-throughput TCR beta sequencing. Donor age, sex, ethnicity and CMV serostatus were compiled together with the repertoire data. The study was designed to test whether signatures of past pathogen exposure could be identified by cataloging public T cell receptors. The study profiled the T cell repertoires of 500 to 800 subjects by immunosequencing and related them to cytomegalovirus serostatus. To study patterns of TCR occurrence, a later analysis re-analyzed previously published TCR beta repertoires from under 750 donors and added high-resolution HLA genotyping. The genetic ancestry cluster associated with self-reported Caucasian donors included 65% to 90% of the 398 genotyped donors. An early release that covered 640 HLA-typed donors contained around 300 gigabases of sequencing data and around 80 million unique TCR sequences. On average, 235,054 unique TCR beta nucleotide sequences were sequenced per donor among some 430 genotyped donors of the cohort, with 15% to 20% of those sequences being non-productive. Every repertoire in the discovery cohort had been generated on one and the same sequencing platform. A few DR-DQ haplotypes were treated as single units for association and clustering because of strong linkage in the cohort. The number of typed donors differed by locus: about 629-630 for A, B, C, DRB1 and DQB1; approximately 540 for DQA1; approximately 600 for DPA1; and about 450 for DPB1. Class I and class II HLA loci were covered by the typing at four-digit resolution. In the later analysis, no new phenotypic data were used to find candidate immune exposures; instead, reliance was placed on TCR beta sequences and their occurrence across donors. In addition to the first cohort of approximately 670 subjects, a separate validation cohort of 120 different subjects was used. To predict cytomegalovirus infection status, the study brought together high-throughput TCR immunosequencing, statistical association of individual TCRs with disease status, and machine learning. Genome-wide SNP genotypes for about 55% of the roughly 670 donors were used in a later genetic analysis, which treated that subset as a discovery cohort.

Study-wide findings and limitations: In this cohort, only TCR beta chains were sequenced, and detectable features were limited by the absence of alpha or paired-chain data. According to a later genetic analysis, donors in an Asian-associated ancestry cluster had fewer N-insertions in productive TCRs than the approximately 710-donor mean. Because counts were too low, about 15 rarely observed V segments, including chromosome 9 orphons, were left out of the earlier analysis of 587 of the donors. When HLA alleles, especially DR and DQ, strongly co-occurred, attributing TCR associations to individual alleles was difficult. A later analysis reported that several top co-occurrence clusters appeared linked to parvovirus B19, influenza, CMV and Epstein-Barr virus. Because the 87-base-pair reads could not distinguish some IMGT-functional V segments, including TRBV6-2 and TRBV6-3, those segments were excluded. The classifier was reported to diagnose cytomegalovirus status with high specificity and sensitivity in both the original and validation cohorts. Correlated functional status among segregating V segments might be attributable to linkage disequilibrium, but an unknown experimental factor could not be ruled out. The presence/absence analyses assumed that sequencing depth was roughly uniform across donors, and that assumption may not be true. An earlier analysis of around 500 of the donors showed that most TCR beta V segments appeared in productive rearrangements either about 87% or about 30% of the time, which broadly matched IMGT annotations. A few of the identified cytomegalovirus-associated TCR beta chains were confirmed in vitro to be specific for cytomegalovirus antigens. An association between a missense DCLRE1C variant and V-gene and J-gene trimming of TCR beta chains was found in a later genetic analysis and replicated in an independent cohort. In a later analysis, the rate of TCR association differed among HLA loci, with DRB1 alleles having the most associated TCRs and HLA-C alleles having the fewest. A later analysis found that most CMV-associated TCR beta chains appeared HLA-restricted, with HLA associations seemingly driven largely by CMV exposure. For the cohort, immune exposure information was limited to CMV serostatus. A further reported finding was that TCR beta sequences accurately predicted the HLA-A and HLA-B alleles for most subjects in the first cohort. In a later analysis, HLA-associated TCR beta chains were found to be more clonally expanded and to have lower generation probabilities than equally common non-associated chains. In a later analysis, around 17,000 TCR beta sequences were associated with specific HLA alleles at a false discovery rate of 0.05. In the study, 150 to 200 TCR beta chains were listed as associated with cytomegalovirus. Most TCR sequences were seen in very few donors, while some public TCRs were found in many individuals. According to the authors, the approach could potentially be generalized to other disease states and immunological phenotypes. The sequencing pipeline was judged likely to have produced a cluster of highly shared sequence variants as a technical artifact. Because HLA typing was missing for some donors at each locus, association tests included only the typed subset.

In total, fewer than 750 healthy bone marrow donors made up the cohort. At the time of sampling, every cohort member was nominally healthy, though immune exposures that went unrecorded were likely present. The donor was CMV seronegative and was included in the group of 352 seronegative cohort members. A peripheral blood sample was provided by each donor, and peripheral blood mononuclear cells were used for TCR beta sequencing. Genomic DNA extraction from the blood cell samples was performed with the Qiagen DNeasy Blood Extraction Kit. The CDR3, cysteine through phenylalanine, is 17 amino acids long. Here the CDR3 DNA is all that survives: 51 bases in frame from base 1. The germline V gene encodes CDR1 SQVTM and CDR2 ANQGSEA. V loses 4 bases at its end and J loses 0 bases; junction bases beyond the gene matches: 4. Regarding this clone: Its binding antigen is unknown. The sample holds no much larger clone one base away, and base qualities are not on file.

Library creation used the immunoSEQ multiplex PCR assay. For the multiplex PCR, a mixture combining 60 forward primers for TCR Vbeta segments and 13 reverse primers for TCR Jbeta segments was used. The CDR3 region of rearranged TCR beta genes was amplified from genomic DNA with a multiplex PCR assay. The amplified TCR beta libraries were sequenced on the Illumina HiSeq System as 87-base-pair reads. Processing in the source paper ran as follows. A later analysis tallied around 87 million unique TCR beta chains across the 600 to 700 repertoires, and around 9.9 million of those chains were shared by two or more donors. A nearest-neighbor algorithm error-corrected the raw reads and collapsed the reads into unique sequences, merging closely related sequences to remove PCR and sequencing errors. CDR3 sequences were aligned to IMGT reference sequences to assign V, D and J gene segments. For a sequence to be retained, at least a six-nucleotide match to both a V gene segment and a J gene segment was required. Rearrangements were called productive when the CDR3 lacked stop codons and stayed in frame with V and J; all others were non-productive. CDR3 was defined by IMGT convention, running from the second conserved V-encoded cysteine to the conserved J-encoded phenylalanine. The earlier analysis of 587 of the donors excluded any sequence lacking an unambiguous match to a single V gene segment. In an earlier analysis of some 590 of the donors, a V segment was called functional when productive rearrangements were above 56.7%, and segregating when the standard deviation between donors exceeded 5%. A statistical classification framework was built for diagnosing cytomegalovirus status from the catalog of TCR beta chain sequences. In a later analysis, V and J genes were assigned by comparing TCR nucleotide sequences against IMGT/GENE-DB human TR gene sequences. The TCRdist pipeline was used in a later analysis to assign CDR3 sequences and most-parsimonious VDJ recombination scenarios. In a later analysis, every TCR beta chain was defined by the combination of its CDR3 amino acid sequence and its V-gene family, and reads without a unique V-gene family were dropped. A later analysis removed roughly 590 highly shared, low-generation-probability nucleotide sequences to deal with suspected cross-contamination and a sequencing artifact. A later analysis calculated a clonal expansion index for each public chain from normalized within-repertoire ranks of inferred template counts. In a later analysis, generation probabilities were computed using a VDJ recombination model fitted to out-of-frame rearrangements, and the results were checked against IGoR. A later analysis scored TCR-TCR, TCR-HLA and TCR-CMV co-occurrence with hypergeometric tests, applying a repertoire-size bias correction to TCR pairs. To estimate false discovery rates, a later analysis permuted the HLA or CMV assignments 20 times. In a later analysis, co-occurring TCRs were grouped using DBSCAN, with TCRdist sequence similarity added in when clustering inside HLA-allele-positive subsets. Repertoires with fewer than 30,000 or more than 120,000 public chains were left out of co-occurrence clustering, as were roughly five repertoires with anomalous nucleotide sharing. The immuneACCESS repertoire file appears here via TCRdb, limited to in-frame rearrangements. These files lack a portion of the clones; in checked studies, under half of the deficit traces to unresolved V genes, and the cause of the others is not known. Clone size and V and J calls were adopted from that table, with D and trimming inferred from the DNA. The sample includes roughly 180,000 clones, with 77% observed a single time. The ten largest make up roughly 1.4% of the sample.

The clonotype comes from a young man in good health and CMV-seronegative. Here the chain combines TRBV29-1 and TRBJ2-1; TRBD2 lines up with 15 middle nucleotides. Sequenced sample: PBMCs. The bases are TGCAGCGTTGGCGGGACTAGCGGGGGGAGCTCCTACAATGAGCAGTTCTTC. Its translation reads: CSVGGTSGGSSYNEQFF.